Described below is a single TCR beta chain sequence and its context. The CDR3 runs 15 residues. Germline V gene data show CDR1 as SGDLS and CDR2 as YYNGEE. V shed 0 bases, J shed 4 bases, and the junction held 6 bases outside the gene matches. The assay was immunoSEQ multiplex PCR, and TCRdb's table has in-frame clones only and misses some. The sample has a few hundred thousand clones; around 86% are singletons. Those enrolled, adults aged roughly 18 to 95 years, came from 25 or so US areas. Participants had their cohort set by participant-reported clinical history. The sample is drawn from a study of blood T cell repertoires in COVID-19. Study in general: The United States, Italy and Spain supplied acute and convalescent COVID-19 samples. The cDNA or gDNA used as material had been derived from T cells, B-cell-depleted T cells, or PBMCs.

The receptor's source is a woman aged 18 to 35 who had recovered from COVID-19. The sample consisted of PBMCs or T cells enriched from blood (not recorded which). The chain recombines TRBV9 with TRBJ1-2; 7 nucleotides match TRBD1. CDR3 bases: TGTGCCAGCAGCGTAGGGGTAGGGGGCGGCTATGGCTACACCTTC. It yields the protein CASSVGVGGGYGYTF.